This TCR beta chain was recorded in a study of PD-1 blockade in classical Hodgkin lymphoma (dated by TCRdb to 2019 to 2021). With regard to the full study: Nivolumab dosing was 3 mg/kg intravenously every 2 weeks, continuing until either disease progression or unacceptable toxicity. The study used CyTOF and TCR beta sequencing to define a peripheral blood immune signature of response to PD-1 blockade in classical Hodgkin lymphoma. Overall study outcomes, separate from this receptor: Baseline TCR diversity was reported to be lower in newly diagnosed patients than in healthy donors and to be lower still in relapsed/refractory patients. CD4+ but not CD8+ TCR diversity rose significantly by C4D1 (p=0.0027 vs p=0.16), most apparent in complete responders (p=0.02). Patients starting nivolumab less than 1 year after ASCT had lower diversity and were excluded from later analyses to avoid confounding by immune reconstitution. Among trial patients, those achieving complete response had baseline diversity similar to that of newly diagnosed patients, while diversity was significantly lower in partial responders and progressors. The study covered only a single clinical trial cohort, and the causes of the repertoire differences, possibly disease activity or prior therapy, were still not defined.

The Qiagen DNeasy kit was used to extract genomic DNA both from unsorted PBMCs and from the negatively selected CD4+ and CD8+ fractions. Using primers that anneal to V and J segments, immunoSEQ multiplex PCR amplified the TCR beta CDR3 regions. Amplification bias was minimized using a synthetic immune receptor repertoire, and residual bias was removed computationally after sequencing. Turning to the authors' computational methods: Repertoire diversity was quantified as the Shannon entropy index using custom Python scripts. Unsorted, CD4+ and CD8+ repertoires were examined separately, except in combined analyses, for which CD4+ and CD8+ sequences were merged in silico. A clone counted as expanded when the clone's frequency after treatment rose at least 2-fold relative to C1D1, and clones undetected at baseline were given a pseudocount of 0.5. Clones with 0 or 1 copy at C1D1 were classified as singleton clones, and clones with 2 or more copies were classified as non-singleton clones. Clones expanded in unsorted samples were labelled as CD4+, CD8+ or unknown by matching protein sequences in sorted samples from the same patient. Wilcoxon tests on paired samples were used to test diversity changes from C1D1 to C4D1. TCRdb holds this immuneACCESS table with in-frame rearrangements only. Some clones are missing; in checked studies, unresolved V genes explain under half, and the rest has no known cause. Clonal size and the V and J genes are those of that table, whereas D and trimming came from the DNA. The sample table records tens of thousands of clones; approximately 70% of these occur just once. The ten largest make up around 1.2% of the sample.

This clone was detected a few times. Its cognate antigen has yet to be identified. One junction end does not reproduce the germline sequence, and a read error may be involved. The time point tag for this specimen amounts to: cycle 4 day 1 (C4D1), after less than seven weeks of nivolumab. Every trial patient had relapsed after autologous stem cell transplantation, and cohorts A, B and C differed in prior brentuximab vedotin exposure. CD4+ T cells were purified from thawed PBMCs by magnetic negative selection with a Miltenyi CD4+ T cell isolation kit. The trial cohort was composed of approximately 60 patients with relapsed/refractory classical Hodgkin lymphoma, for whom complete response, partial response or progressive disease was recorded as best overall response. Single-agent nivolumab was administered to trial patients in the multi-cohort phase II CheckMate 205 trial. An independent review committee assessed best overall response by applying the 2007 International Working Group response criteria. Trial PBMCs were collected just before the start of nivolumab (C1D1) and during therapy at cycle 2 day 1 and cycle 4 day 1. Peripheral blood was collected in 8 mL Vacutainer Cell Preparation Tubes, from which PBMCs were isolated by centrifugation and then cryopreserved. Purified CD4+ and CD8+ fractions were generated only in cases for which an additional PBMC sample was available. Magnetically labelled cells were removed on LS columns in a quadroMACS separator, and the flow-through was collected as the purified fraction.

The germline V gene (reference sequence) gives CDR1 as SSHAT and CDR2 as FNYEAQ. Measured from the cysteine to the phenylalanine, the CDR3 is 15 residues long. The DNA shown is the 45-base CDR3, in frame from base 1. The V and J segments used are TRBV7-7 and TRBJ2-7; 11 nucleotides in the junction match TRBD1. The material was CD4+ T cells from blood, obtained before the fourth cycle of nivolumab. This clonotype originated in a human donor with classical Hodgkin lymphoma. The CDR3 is CASSPDRGRSYEQYF. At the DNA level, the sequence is TGTGCTAGCAGCCCGGACAGGGGGCGATCCTACGAGCAGTACTTC.